This entry concerns a single T cell receptor (beta chain). Its antigen is not identified. The data were taken from a study of cytomegalovirus exposure and HLA in healthy donors. About the research overall: Among the roughly 400 genotyped donors, over 70% were placed in the Caucasian-associated ancestry cluster.

Both 60 Vbeta primers and 13 Jbeta primers went into the PCR. TCRdb keeps only in-frame clones here, not all; method: immunoSEQ multiplex PCR. The sample carries 110,000 or so clones, 70% to 80% recorded once. This CDR3 region has 17 residues. V gave up 0 bases and J gave up 0 bases, with 9 bases separating them. Looked up from germline, CDR1 is PRHDT and CDR2 is FYEKMQ (reference sequence). Overall study findings and caveats: In a later analysis, parvovirus B19, influenza, CMV and Epstein-Barr virus appeared linked to several top co-occurrence clusters. In a later analysis, at a false discovery rate of 0.05, 16,951 TCR beta sequences were associated with HLA alleles.

In nominal health when sampled, donors likely had unrecorded immune exposures nonetheless. Sequencing was carried out using PBMCs. This clonotype originated in a woman between 25 and 40 years old in good health and CMV-seropositive. V usage is TRBV13 and J usage is TRBJ1-6, with D possibly matching TRBD1 (6 bases). The CDR3 here is CASSLGVGGSYNSPLHF. Written as DNA, the CDR3 is TGTGCCAGCAGCTTAGGGGTAGGGGGCTCCTATAATTCACCCCTCCACTTT. Full variable domain (remainder filled in from reference TRBV13 and TRBJ1-6): AAGVIQSPRHLIKEKRETATLKCYPIPRHDTVYWYQQGPGQDPQFLISFYEKMQSDKGSIPDRFSAQQFSDYHSELNMSSLELGDSALYFCASSLGVGGSYNSPLHFGNGTRLTVT.